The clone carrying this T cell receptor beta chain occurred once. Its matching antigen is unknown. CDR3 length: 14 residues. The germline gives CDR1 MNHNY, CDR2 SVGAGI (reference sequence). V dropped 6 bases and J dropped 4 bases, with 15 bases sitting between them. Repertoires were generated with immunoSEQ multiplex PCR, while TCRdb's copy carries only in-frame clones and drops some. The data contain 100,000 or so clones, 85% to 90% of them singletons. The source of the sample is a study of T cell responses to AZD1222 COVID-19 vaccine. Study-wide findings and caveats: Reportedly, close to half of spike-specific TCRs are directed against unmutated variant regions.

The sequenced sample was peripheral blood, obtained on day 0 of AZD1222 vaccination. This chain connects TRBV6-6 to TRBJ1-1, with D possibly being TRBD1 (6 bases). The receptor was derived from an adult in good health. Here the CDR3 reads CASRIQGQATEAFF. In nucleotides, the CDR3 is TGTGCCAGCAGAATACAGGGTCAGGCCACTGAAGCTTTCTTT.